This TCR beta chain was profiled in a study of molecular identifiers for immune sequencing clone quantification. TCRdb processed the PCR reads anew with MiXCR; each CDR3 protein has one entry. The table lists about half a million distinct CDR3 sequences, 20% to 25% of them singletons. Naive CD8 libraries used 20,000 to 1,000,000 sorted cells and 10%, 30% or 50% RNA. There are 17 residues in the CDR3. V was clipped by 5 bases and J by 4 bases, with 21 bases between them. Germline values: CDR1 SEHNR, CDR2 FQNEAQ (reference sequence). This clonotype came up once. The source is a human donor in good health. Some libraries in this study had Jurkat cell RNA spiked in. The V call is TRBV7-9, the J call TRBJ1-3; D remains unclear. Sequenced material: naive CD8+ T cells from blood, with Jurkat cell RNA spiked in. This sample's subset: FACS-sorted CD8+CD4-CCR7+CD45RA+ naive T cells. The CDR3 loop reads CASSPRGETPHGNTIYF. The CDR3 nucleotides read TGTGCCAGCAGCCCTCGCGGGGAAACCCCCCACGGAAACACCATATATTTT.